This TCR beta chain appears in the sequencing data of a study of CD8 T cells in ankylosing spondylitis. Findings and limits, study-wide: Reportedly, matched ankylosing spondylitis synovial fluid was significantly enriched for disease-linked clones. Blood of patients with ankylosing spondylitis appeared to be characterized by a TCR beta motif of several highly homologous variants.

TCRdb independently ran MiXCR on the 5' RACE reads; one entry per CDR3 protein. This table has roughly 490,000 distinct CDR3 sequences, roughly 5% appearing once. This clonotype was recorded at least ten times. Its antigen is not identified. Trimming took 7 bases from V and 3 from J; bases not matched to a gene: 5. There are 14 residues in the CDR3. Germline CDR1 MDHEN, CDR2 SYDVKM. The rearrangement uses TRBV28 and TRBJ2-3, with 9 bases identical to TRBD1. Sequencing was done on a sample of blood, either unsorted or a sorted T cell fraction (not recorded which). This TCR was sampled from a male donor with ankylosing spondylitis. The CDR3 loop reads CASTLDRGTDTQYF. In DNA, the CDR3 is TGTGCCAGCACTCTCGACAGGGGGACAGATACGCAGTATTTT.